One and the same sample provided the 25 T cell receptor beta chains below, sequenced in a study of cytomegalovirus exposure and HLA in healthy donors. Both 60 Vbeta primers and 13 Jbeta primers went into the PCR. Data came from immunoSEQ multiplex PCR; TCRdb stores just in-frame clones and leaves some out. Of 130,000 or so clones listed, around 83% are singletons. Specimen: PBMCs. The receptors come from a woman aged 45-60 years in good health and CMV-seropositive.

The rearrangement joins TRBV30 to TRBJ1-6; TRBD1 agrees at 11 bases. The CDR3 extends over 15 amino acids. CDR1 and CDR2 (germline): GTSNPN, SVGIG (reference sequence). With V trimmed by 4 bases and J by 8 bases, 7 bases remained unmatched. The CDR3 DNA sequence: TGTGCCTGGACCCGGGACAGGGGGGATTATTCACCCCTCCACTTT. Translated, it gives CAWTRDRGDYSPLHF.

This sequence joins TRBV11-2 and TRBJ2-7; 10 positions agree with TRBD1. The V gene's germline CDR1 is SGHAT and CDR2 FQNNGV. The CDR3 extends over 16 amino acids. Trimming cost V 1 base and J 3 bases; bases outside gene matches: 6. The CDR3 here is CASSLAGQGWDYEQYF. The CDR3 DNA reads TGTGCCAGCAGCTTAGCGGGACAGGGGTGGGACTACGAGCAGTACTTC.

The chain couples TRBV19 to TRBJ1-4, with 7 bases aligning to TRBD1. Germline V gene data show CDR1 as LNHDA and CDR2 as SQIVND (reference sequence). The CDR3 is made up of 16 amino acids. V was clipped by 6 bases and J by 0 bases; unmatched bases: 7. CDR3 protein: CASRAYTGATNEKLFF. In DNA, the CDR3 is TGTGCCAGTAGAGCATATACAGGGGCAACTAATGAAAAACTGTTTTTT.

The V gene is TRBV11-1, the J gene TRBJ1-2; 8 nucleotides line up with TRBD1. CDR3 length equals 15 residues. V was clipped by 2 bases and J by 5 bases; unmatched bases: 7. Per the germline V gene, CDR1 is SGHAT and CDR2 is FQDESV (reference sequence). CDR3 in amino acids: CASSLSSGGRYGYTF. As DNA, the CDR3 is TGTGCCAGCAGCTTATCGTCAGGGGGCCGGTATGGCTACACCTTC.

V is TRBV6-1 and J is TRBJ1-4; D is uncertain. The CDR3 covers 12 residues. CDR1 is MNHNS, CDR2 SASEGT, per germline. V was cut by 2 bases and J by 6 bases, with 4 bases left in between. The CDR3 loop is CASSESYEKLFF. CDR3 nucleotides: TGTGCCAGCAGTGAATCTTATGAAAAACTGTTTTTT.

With respect to this clone: An end of the junction differs from the germline gene, which may be a read error. The gene calls are TRBV7-7 and TRBJ2-3; 10 nucleotides line up with TRBD2. The CDR3 spans 15 residues. Germline V gene lookup returns CDR1 SSHAT and CDR2 FNYEAQ (reference sequence). CDR3 in DNA: TGTGCTAGCAGCTCCACTAGCGGGGACACAGATACGCAGTATTTT. This encodes CASSSTSGDTDTQYF.

The V gene is TRBV7-6, the J gene TRBJ2-2; 7 bases fit TRBD1. The junction had 9 bases not matched to a gene; V was cut back by 8 bases and J by 0 bases. CDR3 length: 16 amino acids. Germline CDR1 is SGHVS and CDR2 is FNYEAQ. The CDR3 bases are TGTGCCAGCCGCTCCAACAGGGGCGCGAACACCGGGGAGCTGTTTTTT. Amino acids: CASRSNRGANTGELFF.

J is TRBJ2-1 and V is TRBV7-8; D is possibly TRBD1 (6 bases). The CDR3 covers 14 residues. CDR1 SGHVS and CDR2 FQNEAQ come from the germline V gene. The V and J ends lost 5 bases and 1 base respectively, with 9 bases between them. CDR3 amino acids: CASSLQGSYNEQFF. For the CDR3, the DNA is TGTGCCAGCAGCCTACAGGGATCCTACAATGAGCAGTTCTTC. Full variable domain (missing parts from reference TRBV7-8 and TRBJ2-1): GAGVSQSPRYKVAKRGQDVALRCDPISGHVSLFWYQQALGQGPEFLTYFQNEAQLDKSGLPSDRFFAERPEGSVSTLKIQRTQQEDSAVYLCASSLQGSYNEQFFGPGTRLTVL.

The chain carries TRBV10-3 and TRBJ2-1; D might be TRBD1 (5 bases). Germline CDR1 reads ENHRY; CDR2 reads SYGVKD. The CDR3 spans 11 residues. Trimming shortened V by 3 bases and J by 14 bases, and 11 bases separated the two germline ends. CDR3 coding DNA: TGTGCCATCAGTGAAAACAGGCTTGAGTTCTTC. Amino acids: CAISENRLEFF.

The chain couples TRBV9 to TRBJ2-1; D may be TRBD1 (6 bases). The CDR3 length is 15 residues. Germline CDR1 and CDR2: SGDLS and YYNGEE. V was shortened by 2 bases and J by 3 bases, with 12 bases between the two germline ends. Here the CDR3 reads CASSVGRGFYNEQFF. The CDR3 DNA follows: TGTGCCAGCAGCGTCGGCAGGGGTTTCTACAATGAGCAGTTCTTC.

The gene calls are TRBV7-9 and TRBJ2-5; D is ambiguous. Trimming took 5 bases from V and 11 from J, leaving 15 bases between them. This CDR3 has 12 amino acids. Germline assignment: CDR1 SEHNR and CDR2 FQNEAQ (reference sequence). The CDR3 sequence is CASSETRQGQYF. CDR3 nucleotide sequence: TGTGCCAGCAGCGAGACCCGACAAGGACAGTACTTC.

The chain has TRBV5-4 and TRBJ1-2; D is possibly TRBD1 (5 bases). Trimming shortened V by 4 bases and J by 8 bases, and 12 bases separated the two germline ends. Germline V gene sequence: CDR1 SGHNT, CDR2 YYREEE (reference sequence). This CDR3 is built from 12 residues. CDR3 in DNA: TGTGCCAGCAGCCTAACAGGAGAGGGCTACACCTTC. Translation: CASSLTGEGYTF.

V and J are TRBV10-3 and TRBJ1-1; 12 bases are a match to TRBD1. The CDR3 has 18 amino acids. V shed 3 bases and J 6 bases; nucleotides not matched to a gene: 14. CDR1 and CDR2 (germline): ENHRY, SYGVKD. The CDR3 nucleotides are TGTGCCATCAGTGACGCTCCGGGACAGGGGGCATTTATGCCTGAAGCTTTCTTT. This sequence encodes CAISDAPGQGAFMPEAFF.

The chain is built from TRBV7-6 and TRBJ1-6; D may be TRBD1 (6 bases). The germline gives CDR1 SGHVS, CDR2 FNYEAQ. The ends were cut back, 0 bases at V and 4 bases at J, with 10 bases in the middle. The CDR3 has 16 residues. This CDR3 is CASSLARGTYNSPLHF. CDR3 DNA: TGTGCCAGCAGCTTAGCCAGGGGTACTTATAATTCACCCCTCCACTTT.

This clone was counted a single time. The sample contains more than one DNA sequence encoding this CDR3. V usage is TRBV28 and J usage is TRBJ1-2; TRBD1 aligns across 8 bases. With 6 bases clipped from V and 5 bases from J, the junction kept 11 bases outside the gene matches. This CDR3 spans 15 amino acids. Germline CDR1 and CDR2: MDHEN and SYDVKM. The CDR3 DNA follows: TGTGCCAGCAGCTTGGATGGACAGGGAGGTTATGGCTACACCTTC. Translating it yields CASSLDGQGGYGYTF.

This clone was counted only a few times. At one boundary the junction diverges from the germline segment, which might be a read error. V and J are TRBV7-7 and TRBJ2-5; TRBD1 matches at 8 bases. The CDR3 contains 14 residues. CDR1 is SSHAT and CDR2 is FNYEAQ in the germline V gene (reference sequence). In nucleotides, the CDR3 is TGTGCTAGCAGCCCGACAGGGGTATACGAGACCCAGTACTTC. This translates into CASSPTGVYETQYF.

V usage is TRBV27 and J usage is TRBJ2-1, with D possibly matching TRBD2 (6 bases). The CDR3 contains 14 residues. CDR1 and CDR2 from the germline V gene are MNHEY and SMNVEV (reference sequence). Between the trimmed V and J ends, which lost 1 base and 10 bases, there was a span of 14 bases. The CDR3 spells CASSLFGGLGEQFF. In DNA form, the CDR3 reads TGTGCCAGCAGTTTATTTGGGGGGTTGGGCGAGCAGTTCTTC.

This sequence joins TRBV10-1 and TRBJ2-2, with 10 nucleotides matching TRBD1. In germline, CDR1 is WNHNN, CDR2 SYGVQD (reference sequence). V lost 1 base and J lost 6; bases outside the gene matches: 5. This CDR3 comprises 16 residues. The DNA for the CDR3 is TGCGCCAGCAGTGAGTTGCGGACAGGGGGTGCCGGGGAGCTGTTTTTT. It is translated as CASSELRTGGAGELFF.

The V gene is TRBV11-2, the J gene TRBJ2-5; D not certain. V dropped 2 bases and J dropped 2 bases, with 6 bases sitting between them. Germline CDR1 reads SGHAT; CDR2 reads FQNNGV. The CDR3 covers 13 residues. Here the CDR3 DNA reads TGTGCCAGCAGCTTAATACGGCAAGAGACCCAGTACTTC. Residues: CASSLIRQETQYF.

This clone showed up just a few times. V and J are TRBV4-3 and TRBJ1-1; D is unclear. CDR1 LGHNA and CDR2 YSLEER come from the germline V gene. V was trimmed by 1 base and J by 1 base, leaving 10 bases between them. The CDR3 length is 15 residues. CDR3 amino acids: CASSQGRLRNTEAFF. CDR3 nucleotides: TGCGCCAGCAGCCAAGGGCGGCTTCGGAACACTGAAGCTTTCTTT.

The rearrangement links TRBV5-1 to TRBJ2-1, with 7 bases that match TRBD1. The CDR3 totals 15 residues. The germline CDR1 and CDR2 sequences are SGHRS and YFSETQ. Trimming took 2 bases from V and 4 from J; bases not matched to a gene: 6. The CDR3 nucleotides read TGCGCCAGCAGCTTAAGTACAGGGGCTTACAATGAGCAGTTCTTC. Its translation is CASSLSTGAYNEQFF.

This clone has only a few counts. The chain is built from TRBV6-1 and TRBJ2-3; TRBD2 is a possible D gene (7 bases). V was pared by 4 bases and J by 7 bases, with 21 bases between. CDR3 length: 16 amino acids. Germline V gives CDR1 MNHNS, CDR2 SASEGT. For the CDR3, the DNA is TGTGCCAGCAGTGGGGAACGAGGGAGGGGGTCACATACGCAGTATTTT. Its translation is CASSGERGRGSHTQYF.

This rearrangement joins TRBV5-1 to TRBJ2-3, with D possibly matching TRBD2 (5 bases). This CDR3 spans 14 amino acids. Germline-derived CDR1 and CDR2 are SGHRS and YFSETQ. With 4 bases removed from V and 0 bases from J, the gap between germline ends came to 9 bases. The CDR3 DNA reads TGCGCCAGCAGCACCAGCGGTAGCACAGATACGCAGTATTTT. Amino acid sequence: CASSTSGSTDTQYF. Full variable domain (missing parts from reference TRBV5-1 and TRBJ2-3): KAGVTQTPRYLIKTRGQQVTLSCSPISGHRSVSWYQQTPGQGLQFLFEYFSETQRNKGNFPGRFSGRQFSNSRSEMNVSTLELGDSALYLCASSTSGSTDTQYFGPGTRLTVL.

DNA for the CDR3: TGCGCCAGCAGCCCTGATCAGGGGATCGGAAACACCATATATTTT. As protein: CASSPDQGIGNTIYF. V is TRBV5-1 and J is TRBJ1-3; D is perhaps TRBD1 (6 bases). The germline V gene has CDR1 SGHRS and CDR2 YFSETQ. V shed 4 bases and J shed 4 bases, with 15 bases lying between them. The CDR3 runs 15 residues.

This clone was counted between two and nine times. The J gene is TRBJ2-4, the V gene TRBV7-9; D is undetermined. Germline V CDR1 and CDR2: SEHNR, FQNEAQ (reference sequence). V lost 5 bases and J 1 base, leaving 12 bases between the germline ends. The CDR3 is 15 residues long. CDR3 in DNA: TGTGCCAGCAGCCCCCCCCTCCTCGCCAAAAACATTCAGTACTTC. Protein sequence: CASSPPLLAKNIQYF.